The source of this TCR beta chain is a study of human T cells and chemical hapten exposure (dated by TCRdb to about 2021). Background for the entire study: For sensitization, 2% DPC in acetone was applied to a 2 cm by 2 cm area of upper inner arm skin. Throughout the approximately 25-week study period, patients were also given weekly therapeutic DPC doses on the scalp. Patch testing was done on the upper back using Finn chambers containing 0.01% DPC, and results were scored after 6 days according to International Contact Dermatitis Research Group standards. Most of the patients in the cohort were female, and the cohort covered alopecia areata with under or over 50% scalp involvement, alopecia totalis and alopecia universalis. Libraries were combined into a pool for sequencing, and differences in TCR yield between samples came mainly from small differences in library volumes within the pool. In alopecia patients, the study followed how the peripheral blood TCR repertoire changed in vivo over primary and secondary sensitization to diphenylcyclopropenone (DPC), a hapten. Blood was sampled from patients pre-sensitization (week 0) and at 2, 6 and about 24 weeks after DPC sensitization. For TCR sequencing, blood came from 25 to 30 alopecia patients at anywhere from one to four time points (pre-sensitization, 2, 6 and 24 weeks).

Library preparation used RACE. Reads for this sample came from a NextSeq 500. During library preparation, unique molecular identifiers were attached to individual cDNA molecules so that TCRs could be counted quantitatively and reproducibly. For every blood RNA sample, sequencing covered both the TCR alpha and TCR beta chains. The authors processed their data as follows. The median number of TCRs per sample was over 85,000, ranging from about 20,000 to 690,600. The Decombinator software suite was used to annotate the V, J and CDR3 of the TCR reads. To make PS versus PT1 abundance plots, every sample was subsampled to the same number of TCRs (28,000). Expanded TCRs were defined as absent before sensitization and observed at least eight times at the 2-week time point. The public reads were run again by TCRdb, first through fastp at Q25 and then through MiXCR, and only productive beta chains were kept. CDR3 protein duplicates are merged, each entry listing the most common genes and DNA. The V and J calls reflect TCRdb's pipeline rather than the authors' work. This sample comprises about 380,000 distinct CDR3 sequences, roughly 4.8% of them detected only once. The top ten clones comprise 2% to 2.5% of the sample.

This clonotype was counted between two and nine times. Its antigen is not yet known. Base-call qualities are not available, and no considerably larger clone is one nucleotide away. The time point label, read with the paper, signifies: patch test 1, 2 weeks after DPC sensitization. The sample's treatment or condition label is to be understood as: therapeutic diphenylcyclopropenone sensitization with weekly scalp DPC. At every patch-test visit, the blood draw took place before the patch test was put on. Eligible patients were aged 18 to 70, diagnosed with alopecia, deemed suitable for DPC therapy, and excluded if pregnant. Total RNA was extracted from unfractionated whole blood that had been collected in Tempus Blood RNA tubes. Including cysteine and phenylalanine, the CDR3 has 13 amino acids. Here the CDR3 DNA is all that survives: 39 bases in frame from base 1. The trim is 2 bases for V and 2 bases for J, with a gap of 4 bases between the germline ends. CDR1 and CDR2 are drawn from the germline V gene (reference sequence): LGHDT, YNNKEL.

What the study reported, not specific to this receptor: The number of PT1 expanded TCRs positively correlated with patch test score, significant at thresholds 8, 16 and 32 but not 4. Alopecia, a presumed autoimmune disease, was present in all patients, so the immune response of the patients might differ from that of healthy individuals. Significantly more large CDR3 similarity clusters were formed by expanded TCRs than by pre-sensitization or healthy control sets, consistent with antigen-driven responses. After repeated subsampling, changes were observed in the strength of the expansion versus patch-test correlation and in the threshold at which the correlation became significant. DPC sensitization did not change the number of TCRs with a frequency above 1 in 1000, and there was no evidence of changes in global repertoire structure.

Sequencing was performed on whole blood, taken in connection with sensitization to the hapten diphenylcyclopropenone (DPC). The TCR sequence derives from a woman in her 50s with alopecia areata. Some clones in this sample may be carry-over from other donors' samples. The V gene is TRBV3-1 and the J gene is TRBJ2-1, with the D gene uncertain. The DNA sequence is TGTGCCAGCAGCCAATACACCTACAATGAGCAGTTCTTC. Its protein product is CASSQYTYNEQFF.